The 18 T cell receptor beta chains presented below share a single source sample, sequenced in a study of Ad26.COV2.S vaccination and SARS-CoV-2 variants. Libraries were prepared by immunoSEQ multiplex PCR; TCRdb keeps only in-frame clonotypes and omits some of them. The repertoire holds some 320,000 clones, with around four fifths as singletons. As to treatment: over 15 received Ad26.COV2.S at low or high dose, single or two shots; about 5 received placebo; per-sample allocation not given. Samples came from day 63 after the first vaccine or placebo injection. The source material was peripheral blood, sampled in a trial of Ad26.COV2.S vaccine versus placebo. The receptors derive from a person aged 18-65 years who received the Ad26.COV2.S COVID-19 vaccine or a placebo.

V and J are TRBV14 and TRBJ2-7; TRBD1 agrees at 10 bases. The CDR3 runs to 16 residues. Per the germline V gene, CDR1 is SGHDN and CDR2 is FVKESK. The junction had 9 bases not matched to a gene; V was cut back by 3 bases and J by 4 bases. The CDR3 DNA sequence: TGTGCCAGCAGCCAGTTCCCCGGGACAGGGGTGTACGAGCAGTACTTC. Amino acids: CASSQFPGTGVYEQYF.

The gene calls are TRBV3-1 (or the pseudogene TRBV3-2) and TRBJ1-4; D is unresolved. This CDR3 spans 13 amino acids. The germline V and J ends were trimmed by 2 bases and 12 bases, with 13 bases remaining between them. The germline CDR1 and CDR2 sequences are LGHDT and YNNKEL (reference sequence). The CDR3 DNA reads TGTGCCAGCAGCCAATTTTTGGGTCGGGAACTGTTTTTT. Translation: CASSQFLGRELFF.

This rearrangement joins TRBV28 to TRBJ2-7; 14 bases fit TRBD2. After removal of 3 bases from V and 11 bases from J, the junction contained 21 bases not matched to a gene. This CDR3 is built from 19 residues. Germline CDR1 reads MDHEN; CDR2 reads SYDVKM. CDR3 residues: CASSLASAGLAGGQRAKYF. CDR3 coding DNA: TGTGCCAGCAGTTTGGCGTCGGCAGGACTAGCGGGGGGCCAAAGGGCGAAGTACTTC. Supplemented by reference TRBV28 and TRBJ2-7, the full variable domain reads DVKVTQSSRYLVKRTGEKVFLECVQDMDHENMFWYRQDPGLGLRLIYFSYDVKMKEKGDIPEGYSVSREKKERFSLILESASTNQTSMYLCASSLASAGLAGGQRAKYFGPGTRLTVT.

V is TRBV11-3 and J is TRBJ1-3; no clear D gene. Trimming removed 0 bases from V and 0 bases from J, with 6 bases in between. The CDR3 is made up of 15 amino acids. The V gene's germline CDR1 is SGHNT and CDR2 YENEEA. The chain's CDR3 is CASSLERISGNTIYF. The CDR3 bases are TGTGCCAGCAGCTTAGAACGGATCTCTGGAAACACCATATATTTT.

In DNA, the CDR3 is TGTGCCAGCAGTAAGGACAGGGAGACTGAAGCTTTCTTT. Protein sequence: CASSKDRETEAFF. The rearrangement links TRBV6-5 to TRBJ1-1; 8 nucleotides align to TRBD1. Unmatched junction bases numbered 4, after V lost 5 bases and J lost 5 bases. The CDR3 covers 13 residues. Germline loops: CDR1 MNHEY, CDR2 SVGAGI.

A word on this clone: The identical CDR3 is also encoded by other nucleotide sequences in the sample. This chain links TRBV7-8 with TRBJ1-4, with unresolved D. CDR1 and CDR2 from the germline V gene are SGHVS and FQNEAQ. Trimming shortened V by 0 bases and J by 3 bases, and 11 bases separated the two germline ends. This CDR3 region has 16 residues. The CDR3 here is CASSLASWAPNEKLFF. In DNA, the CDR3 is TGTGCCAGCAGCTTAGCGAGCTGGGCACCTAATGAAAAACTGTTTTTT.

The chain carries TRBV3-1 (or the pseudogene TRBV3-2) and TRBJ1-1; 7 bases map to TRBD1. V shed 0 bases and J 14 bases; nucleotides not matched to a gene: 9. This CDR3 has 13 residues. Germline assignment: CDR1 LGHDT and CDR2 YNNKEL (reference sequence). As DNA, the CDR3 is TGTGCCAGCAGCCAAGAAGCCAGGGGGAGCATCTTCTTT. It specifies CASSQEARGSIFF.

This rearrangement joins TRBV27 to TRBJ2-2; the match to TRBD1 covers 9 bases. This CDR3 comprises 16 residues. V was pared by 2 bases and J by 4 bases, with 5 bases of the junction left unmatched. Per the germline V gene, CDR1 is MNHEY and CDR2 is SMNVEV (reference sequence). DNA of the CDR3: TGTGCCAGCAGTTTAATCCGACAGGGGGGCACCGGGGAGCTGTTTTTT. Protein sequence: CASSLIRQGGTGELFF.

A word on this clone: The identical CDR3 is also encoded by other nucleotide sequences in the sample. The J gene is TRBJ2-2, the V gene TRBV11-2, with a tentative D call TRBD2 (5 bases). The V end was cut by 2 bases, the J end by 6 bases, with 7 bases between. CDR3 length: 13 amino acids. Germline CDR1 is SGHAT and CDR2 is FQNNGV. CDR3 DNA sequence: TGTGCCAGCAGCTTAAGGCGGGCCGGGGAGCTGTTTTTT. This encodes CASSLRRAGELFF.

The chain employs TRBV6-5 and TRBJ2-3; possible D gene TRBD2, 6 bases. CDR1 MNHEY and CDR2 SVGAGI come from the germline V gene. Trimming pared 5 bases from V and 0 bases from J, leaving 12 bases between. CDR3 size: 15 residues. This CDR3 reads CASSLAGTSTDTQYF. The CDR3 region has the DNA TGTGCCAGCAGTCTGGCAGGGACTAGCACAGATACGCAGTATTTT.

The chain couples TRBV3-1 (or the pseudogene TRBV3-2) to TRBJ2-5; D is perhaps TRBD2 (6 bases). V was clipped by 3 bases and J by 5 bases, with 16 bases between them. CDR1 LGHDT and CDR2 YNNKEL come from the germline V gene (reference sequence). This CDR3 contains 15 residues. The CDR3 here is CASSQYVASEETQYF. The CDR3 DNA sequence: TGTGCCAGCAGCCAGTATGTCGCTAGCGAGGAGACCCAGTACTTC.

This clone was counted a few times. The chain has TRBV4-1 and TRBJ1-2, with 8 bases matching TRBD1. This CDR3 region has 18 residues. V was clipped by 0 bases and J by 2 bases; unmatched bases: 11. Germline assignment: CDR1 MGHRA and CDR2 YSYEKL. In DNA form, the CDR3 reads TGCGCCAGCAGCCAAGATCAGGGAACAGGGGGTTCGAACTATGGCTACACCTTC. It specifies CASSQDQGTGGSNYGYTF.

V is TRBV28 and J is TRBJ2-3; D may be TRBD1 (6 bases). This CDR3 has 13 residues. Germline V lookup: CDR1 MDHEN, CDR2 SYDVKM. The V and J ends lost 6 bases and 3 bases respectively, with 10 bases between them. DNA for the CDR3: TGTGCCAGCAGGGACACAGGGACAGATACGCAGTATTTT. Translated, it gives CASRDTGTDTQYF.

CDR3 amino acids: CASSPGILAGPRVPGANVLTF. The CDR3 nucleotides read TGTGCCAGCAGTCCTGGTATCTTAGCGGGGCCCCGCGTGCCTGGGGCCAACGTCCTGACTTTC. The chain combines TRBV6-6 with TRBJ2-6; 8 bases align to TRBD2. CDR1 MNHNY and CDR2 SVGAGI come from the germline V gene (reference sequence). The CDR3 loop spans 21 amino acids. The V gene end was trimmed by 5 bases and the J gene end by 2 bases; junction bases not matched to a gene: 20.

In its sample, this clone was seen once. CDR3 DNA sequence: TGTGCCAGCAGCTTGGCCGATTTGTGGGGAGGTGAGCAGTTCTTC. Translating it yields CASSLADLWGGEQFF. This sequence joins TRBV5-4 and TRBJ2-1; D perhaps matches TRBD2 (6 bases). The V gene lost 0 bases and the J gene lost 9 bases, with 16 bases spanning the gap. The CDR3 totals 15 residues. Germline assignment: CDR1 SGHNT and CDR2 YYREEE (reference sequence).

The CDR3 loop reads CASSLREGQGNYGYTF. The CDR3, as DNA: TGTGCCAGCAGTTTAAGGGAGGGACAGGGGAACTATGGCTACACCTTC. The chain employs TRBV28 and TRBJ1-2; 10 positions match TRBD1. The J segment lost 2 bases and the V segment lost 2 bases, leaving 5 bases of the junction unmatched. The length of the CDR3 is 16 residues. Germline V lookup: CDR1 MDHEN, CDR2 SYDVKM.

The CDR3 here is CASTIDVGQGFPGVKTEAFF. The CDR3, as DNA: TGTGCCAGTACCATCGACGTAGGACAGGGGTTTCCGGGGGTAAAAACTGAAGCTTTCTTT. V gene TRBV19 combines with J gene TRBJ1-1; TRBD1 agrees at 9 bases. With V trimmed by 7 bases and J by 5 bases, 26 bases remained unmatched. The CDR3 sequence is 20 residues long. Germline V CDR1 and CDR2: LNHDA, SQIVND (reference sequence).

J is TRBJ1-2 and V is TRBV3-1 (or the pseudogene TRBV3-2); D is unresolved. The CDR3 runs 15 residues. V gave up 4 bases and J gave up 2 bases, with 14 bases separating them. Germline lookup yields CDR1 LGHDT and CDR2 YNNKEL (reference sequence). In DNA, the CDR3 is TGTGCCAGCAGCCCCCGAGCGTGGGAGAACTATGGCTACACCTTC. Its protein is CASSPRAWENYGYTF.